The sequence of this T cell receptor (beta chain) was determined in a study of blood T cell repertoires in COVID-19. Authors' analysis steps: The assay estimated nucleated cells by amplifying reference gene primers. The method was immunoSEQ multiplex PCR; TCRdb's version includes in-frame clones alone and lacks a portion of them. V and J calls and clone size follow that table, whereas D and trimming were derived from the DNA. The sample comprises 97,000 or so clones, about 88% of which are singletons, and roughly 3.1% rests with the top ten. This CDR3 contains 13 residues. Per the germline V gene, CDR1 is LNHDA and CDR2 is SQIVND (reference sequence). V lost 7 bases and J lost 4, with 8 bases in between.

The receptor was isolated from a man between 45 and 60 years old with active or convalescent COVID-19. Sequenced sample: peripheral blood. The chain combines TRBV19 with TRBJ2-6; no firm D call. This CDR3 reads CASNGVGANVLTF. CDR3 coding DNA: TGTGCCAGTAACGGAGTAGGGGCCAACGTCCTGACTTTC.